The 15 T cell receptor beta chains in this list originate from one sample, sequenced in a study of OX40 agonist ivuxolimab in advanced cancers. TCRdb's table, derived via immunoSEQ multiplex PCR, lists solely in-frame clones and lacks some. The sample lists more than 55,000 clones, just over 85% seen once, with approximately 1.2% in the top ten. The sequences come from CD4+ or CD8+ T cells sorted from blood, collected in a trial of the OX40 agonist ivuxolimab. The source of these receptors is an adult with an advanced solid tumor such as melanoma, head and neck, liver or kidney cancer.

This chain uses TRBV6-6 with TRBJ1-3; D gene unclear. The germline V gene has CDR1 MNHNY and CDR2 SVGAGI (reference sequence). CDR3 size: 15 residues. Trimming stripped 0 bases from V and 4 bases from J, with 10 bases between. CDR3 loop: CASSYSGERGNTIYF. The CDR3 bases are TGTGCCAGCAGTTACTCCGGGGAGAGGGGAAACACCATATATTTT.

This chain joins TRBV6-1 and TRBJ1-2; D remains ambiguous. The germline V gene encodes CDR1 MNHNS and CDR2 SASEGT. V was pared by 8 bases and J by 3 bases, with 13 bases between. The CDR3 length is 13 residues. The CDR3 spells CASRPPGYYGYTF. DNA of the CDR3: TGTGCCAGCCGCCCCCCGGGCTACTATGGCTACACCTTC.

This clone was picked up one time. V gene TRBV5-1 combines with J gene TRBJ1-1; D possibly corresponds to TRBD1 (6 bases). CDR3 length: 16 amino acids. Germline V gives CDR1 SGHRS, CDR2 YFSETQ. V lost 0 bases to trimming and J lost 5 bases, with 17 bases between them. The CDR3 here is CASSLGPGGRGTEAFF. Here the CDR3 DNA reads TGCGCCAGCAGCTTGGGGCCGGGGGGCCGCGGAACTGAAGCTTTCTTT.

This chain connects TRBV7-6 to TRBJ1-4; 7 positions match TRBD1. V shed 1 base and J 8 bases; nucleotides not matched to a gene: 7. Germline CDR1 is SGHVS and CDR2 is FNYEAQ. The CDR3 extends over 15 amino acids. In DNA form, the CDR3 reads TGTGCCAGCAGCTTAGAGACAGGGTCGCTAGAAAAACTGTTTTTT. It is translated as CASSLETGSLEKLFF.

The rearrangement joins TRBV6-1 to TRBJ2-6, with 10 bases aligning to TRBD1. The CDR3 consists of 15 residues. The germline V gene encodes CDR1 MNHNS and CDR2 SASEGT. J gave up 4 bases and V 4 bases, and 1 base lay outside the gene matches. This CDR3 is CASSGTGGGANVLTF. CDR3 bases: TGTGCCAGCAGTGGGACAGGGGGAGGGGCCAACGTCCTGACTTTC.

The chain has TRBV4-2 and TRBJ1-1; TRBD1 might be the D (5 bases). The V end lost 0 bases, the J end lost 6 bases, and 11 bases lay between the germline ends. Germline CDR1 and CDR2: LGHNA and YNFKEQ. The CDR3 is 14 residues long. The CDR3 DNA is TGTGCCAGCAGCCAAGACCGGGGGGGACCTGAAGCTTTCTTT. This encodes CASSQDRGGPEAFF.

The J gene is TRBJ2-3, the V gene TRBV28; 7 bases are shared with TRBD2. Germline V lookup: CDR1 MDHEN, CDR2 SYDVKM. CDR3 size: 16 residues. The ends lost 3 bases at V and 2 bases at J; junction bases unmatched: 8. The CDR3 loop is CASSFLSGENTDTQYF. DNA for the CDR3: TGTGCCAGCAGTTTCCTCAGCGGGGAAAACACAGATACGCAGTATTTT. The full variable domain, rest sourced from reference TRBV28 and TRBJ2-3, is DVKVTQSSRYLVKRTGEKVFLECVQDMDHENMFWYRQDPGLGLRLIYFSYDVKMKEKGDIPEGYSVSREKKERFSLILESASTNQTSMYLCASSFLSGENTDTQYFGPGTRLTVL.

This rearrangement joins TRBV28 to TRBJ2-5; the D gene is possibly TRBD1 (5 bases). The germline CDR1 and CDR2 sequences are MDHEN and SYDVKM. CDR3 size: 15 residues. V lost 3 bases, J lost 2 bases, and 13 bases lay in between. CDR3 sequence reads: CASSLLTGNQETQYF. CDR3 DNA sequence: TGTGCCAGCAGTTTGTTAACAGGAAATCAAGAGACCCAGTACTTC. The variable domain in full, completed from reference TRBV28 and TRBJ2-5, reads DVKVTQSSRYLVKRTGEKVFLECVQDMDHENMFWYRQDPGLGLRLIYFSYDVKMKEKGDIPEGYSVSREKKERFSLILESASTNQTSMYLCASSLLTGNQETQYFGPGTRLLVL.

The chain uses TRBV5-1 and TRBJ2-2; 7 positions agree with TRBD1. From germline, CDR1 is SGHRS and CDR2 YFSETQ. The length of the CDR3 is 14 residues. After removal of 4 bases from V and 6 bases from J, the junction contained 6 bases not matched to a gene. As DNA, the CDR3 is TGCGCCAGCAGCAAAGGACAGGTTCCCGGGGAGCTGTTTTTT. Amino acids: CASSKGQVPGELFF.

The chain links TRBV19 to TRBJ1-2; D not resolved. The CDR3 extends over 12 amino acids. V was pared by 7 bases and J by 3 bases, with 9 bases between. In germline, CDR1 is LNHDA, CDR2 SQIVND (reference sequence). Here the CDR3 reads CASTPADYGYTF. CDR3 DNA: TGTGCCAGTACCCCGGCGGACTATGGCTACACCTTC.

As concerns this clone: The junction does not match germline at one end; this may be a read error. V usage is TRBV7-3 and J usage is TRBJ2-2; D might be TRBD2 (5 bases). Looked up from germline, CDR1 is SGHTA and CDR2 is FQGTGA. The CDR3 extends over 15 amino acids. The CDR3: CASSLTRHLHRGAVF. Here the CDR3 DNA reads TGTGCCAGCAGCTTAACAAGACATCTACACCGGGGAGCTGTTTTT.

J is TRBJ1-3 and V is TRBV7-8, with 10 bases that match TRBD1. Germline CDR1 reads SGHVS; CDR2 reads FQNEAQ. This CDR3 region has 18 residues. Germline trimming cut 0 bases from V and 0 bases from J; bases unmatched to any gene: 5. CDR3 sequence (DNA): TGTGCCAGCAGCTTAGCGGGGACAGGGGCTTCCTCTGGAAACACCATATATTTT. It specifies CASSLAGTGASSGNTIYF.

The chain joins TRBV14 to TRBJ1-2; no reliable D call. V lost 0 bases and J 4 bases, leaving 12 bases between the germline ends. From germline, CDR1 is SGHDN and CDR2 FVKESK. The CDR3 covers 15 residues. This CDR3 reads CASSQDYGRSYGYTF. DNA for the CDR3: TGTGCCAGCAGCCAAGATTATGGACGTAGCTATGGCTACACCTTC.

The chain couples TRBV5-5 to TRBJ2-6, with D tentatively TRBD1 (5 bases). V gave up 0 bases and J gave up 4 bases, with 20 bases separating them. This CDR3 is 19 amino acids long. Germline lookup yields CDR1 SGHKS and CDR2 YYEKEE (reference sequence). CDR3 nucleotides: TGTGCCAGCAGCTTGGAAGTAGGGGCAGGGTGGACCGGGGCCAACGTCCTGACTTTC. Its protein is CASSLEVGAGWTGANVLTF. Together with reference TRBV5-5 and TRBJ2-6, the CDR3 gives the full variable domain: DAGVTQSPTHLIKTRGQQVTLRCSPISGHKSVSWYQQVLGQGPQFIFQYYEKEERGRGNFPDRFSARQFPNYSSELNVNALLLGDSALYLCASSLEVGAGWTGANVLTFGAGSRLTVL.

The chain links TRBV5-1 to TRBJ2-7; 11 bases are a match to TRBD1. The CDR3 extends over 15 amino acids. Germline V gene sequence: CDR1 SGHRS, CDR2 YFSETQ. Trimming at V came to 2 bases and at J to 5 bases, leaving 6 bases not matched to a gene. CDR3 DNA sequence: TGCGCCAGCAGCTTCGGACAGGGGGCGATTGACGAGCAGTACTTC. Its protein product is CASSFGQGAIDEQYF.